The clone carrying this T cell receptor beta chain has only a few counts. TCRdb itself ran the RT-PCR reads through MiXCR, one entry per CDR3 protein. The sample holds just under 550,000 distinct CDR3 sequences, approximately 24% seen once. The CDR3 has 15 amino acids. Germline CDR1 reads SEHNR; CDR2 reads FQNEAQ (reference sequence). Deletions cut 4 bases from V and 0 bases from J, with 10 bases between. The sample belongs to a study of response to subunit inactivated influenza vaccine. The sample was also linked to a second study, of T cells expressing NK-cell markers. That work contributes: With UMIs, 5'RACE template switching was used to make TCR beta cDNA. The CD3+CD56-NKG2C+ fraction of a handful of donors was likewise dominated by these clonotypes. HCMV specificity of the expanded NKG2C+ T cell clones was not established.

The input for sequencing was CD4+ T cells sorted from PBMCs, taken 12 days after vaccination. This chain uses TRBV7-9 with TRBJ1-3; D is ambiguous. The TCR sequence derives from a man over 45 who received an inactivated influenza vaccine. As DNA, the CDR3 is TGTGCCAGCAGCTCCGACGGCGTCTCTGGAAACACCATATATTTT. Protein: CASSSDGVSGNTIYF.